This T cell receptor (beta chain) came from a study of blood T cells in healthy people across ages. Primers used in a second PCR of roughly 7 to 12 cycles were a sample-barcoded 5' primer and a J-beta primer mix. TCRdb itself ran the 5' RACE reads through MiXCR, one entry per CDR3 protein. Among over a million distinct CDR3 sequences, 42% were seen once, and the ten largest hold 7% to 9.5%. The CDR3 extends over 16 amino acids. V shed 4 bases and J shed 5 bases, with 18 bases lying between them. Per the germline V gene, CDR1 is MNHNS and CDR2 is SASEGT. General study results and limits: Across the age range, TCR beta diversity per million T cells fell in a roughly linear way.

In its sample, this clonotype was seen a few times. The antigen remains unidentified. The receptor comes from a woman aged 18 to 35 in good health. Sequencing was performed on blood. The rearrangement links TRBV6-1 to TRBJ2-1; no firm D call. CDR3 DNA: TGTGCCAGCAGTGTTAGGACCACCAGCCTCGACAATGAGCAGTTCTTC. Protein sequence: CASSVRTTSLDNEQFF.